This T cell receptor beta chain stems from a study of T cells after posttransplantation cyclophosphamide. CDR3 length: 14 amino acids. The J segment lost 4 bases and the V segment lost 3 bases, leaving 4 bases of the junction unmatched. Germline lookup yields CDR1 SNHLY and CDR2 FYNNEI. Clones were sequenced by immunoSEQ multiplex PCR, and TCRdb holds only the in-frame ones, with some missing. The sample holds approximately 760 clones, roughly 87% seen once. This clone has just a few counts. Its antigen is as yet unknown. Findings and caveats of the study: Blood and skin or GI T cell repertoires showed limited TRB overlap. Recipient CMV seropositivity and CMV reactivation strongly tracked TRB clonality.

What was sequenced was gut tissue. The J gene is TRBJ2-7, the V gene TRBV2; 9 bases fit TRBD2. The receptor was derived from a man between 50 and 59 years old. The CDR3 spells CASSEAGGRYEQYF. For the CDR3, the DNA is TGTGCCAGCAGTGAGGCGGGAGGGCGGTACGAGCAGTACTTC. Filled out from reference TRBV2 and TRBJ2-7, the complete variable domain reads EPEVTQTPSHQVTQMGQEVILRCVPISNHLYFYWYRQILGQKVEFLVSFYNNEISEKSEIFDDQFSVERPDGSNFTLKIRSTKLEDSAMYFCASSEAGGRYEQYFGPGTRLTVT.